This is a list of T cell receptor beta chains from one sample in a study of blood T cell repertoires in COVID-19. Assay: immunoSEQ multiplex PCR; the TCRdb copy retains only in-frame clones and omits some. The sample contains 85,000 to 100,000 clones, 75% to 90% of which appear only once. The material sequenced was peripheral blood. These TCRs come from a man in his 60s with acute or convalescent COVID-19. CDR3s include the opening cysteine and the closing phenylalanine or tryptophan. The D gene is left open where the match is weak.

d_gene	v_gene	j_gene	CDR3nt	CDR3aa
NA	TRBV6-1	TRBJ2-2	TGTGCCAGCAGTGAATCTGCGAACACCGGGGAGCTGTTTTTT	CASSESANTGELFF
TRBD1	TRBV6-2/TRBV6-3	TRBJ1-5	TGTGCCAGCAGCCGGACAGGGAATAGGGAGCCCCAGCATTTT	CASSRTGNREPQHF
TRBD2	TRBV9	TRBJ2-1	TGTGCCAGCAGCGTAGAACTAGCGGGGAATGAGCAGTTCTTC	CASSVELAGNEQFF
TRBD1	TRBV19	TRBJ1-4	TGTGCCAGTAGTAGGACAGGGAATGAAAAACTGTTTTTT	CASSRTGNEKLFF
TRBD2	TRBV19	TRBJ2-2	TGTGCCAGTAAAGTCGGGGGGGCCGGGAACACCGGGGAGCTGTTTTTT	CASKVGGAGNTGELFF
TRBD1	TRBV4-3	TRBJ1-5	TGCGCCAGCAGCCAAACAGGGGCTAGCAATCAGCCCCAGCATTTT	CASSQTGASNQPQHF
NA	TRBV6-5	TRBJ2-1	TGTGCCAGCAGGGAGTCGGCTTTCAATGAGCAGTTCTTC	CASRESAFNEQFF
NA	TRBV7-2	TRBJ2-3	TGTGCCAGCTGCCGGACGGGGAGATCGGATACGCAGTATTTT	CASCRTGRSDTQYF
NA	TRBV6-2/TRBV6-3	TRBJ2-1	TGTGCCAGCAGTTACGGCAGCGGGCGCAACCCTAGTGAGCAGTTCTTC	CASSYGSGRNPSEQFF
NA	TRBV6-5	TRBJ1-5	TGTGCCAGCAGGGGGAGGTCGAATCAGCCCCAGCATTTT	CASRGRSNQPQHF
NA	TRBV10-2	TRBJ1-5	TGCGCCAGCAGTGAGTCTAGGGCAGGGATGAAACCCCAGCATTTT	CASSESRAGMKPQHF